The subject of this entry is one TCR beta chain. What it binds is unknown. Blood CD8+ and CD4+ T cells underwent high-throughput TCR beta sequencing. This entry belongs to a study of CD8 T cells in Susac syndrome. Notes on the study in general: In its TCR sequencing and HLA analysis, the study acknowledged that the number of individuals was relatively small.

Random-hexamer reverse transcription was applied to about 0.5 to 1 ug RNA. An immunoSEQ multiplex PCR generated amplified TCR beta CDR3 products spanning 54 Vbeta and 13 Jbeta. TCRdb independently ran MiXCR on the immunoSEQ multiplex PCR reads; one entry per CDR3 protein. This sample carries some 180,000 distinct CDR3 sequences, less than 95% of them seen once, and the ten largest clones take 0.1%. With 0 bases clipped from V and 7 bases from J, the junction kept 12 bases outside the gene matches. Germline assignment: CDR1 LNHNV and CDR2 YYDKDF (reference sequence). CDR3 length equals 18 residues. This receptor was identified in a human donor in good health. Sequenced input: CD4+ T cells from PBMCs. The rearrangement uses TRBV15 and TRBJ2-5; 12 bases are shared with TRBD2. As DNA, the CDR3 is TGTGCCACCAGCAGAGATCGGACGAGGGGACTAGCGGGTGGGACCCAGTACTTC. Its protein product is CATSRDRTRGLAGGTQYF.